Listed below are T cell receptor beta chains from one sample, sequenced in a study of T cells expressing NK-cell markers. TCRdb reanalyzed the 5' RACE reads and collapses them to one entry per CDR3 protein, without DNA. In total, the table holds fewer than 200,000 distinct CDR3 sequences. Sequencing was performed on blood T cells: a sorted CD56 or NKG2C T cell subset, CD4+ or CD8+ T cells, or bulk PBMC T cells (not recorded which). The receptors were sampled from a woman aged 18-70 years in good health. CDR3s include the opening cysteine and the closing phenylalanine or tryptophan.

J gene: TRBJ2-2
V gene: TRBV20-1
CDR3 protein: CSAREGGGTGELFF

J gene: TRBJ2-2
V gene: TRBV5-1
CDR3 protein: CASSLLLAAKDSTGELFF

J gene: TRBJ1-5
V gene: TRBV15
CDR3 protein: CATSRDRVGNQPQHF

J gene: TRBJ2-3
V gene: TRBV20-1
CDR3 protein: CSARVTSGRRADTQYF

J gene: TRBJ1-2
V gene: TRBV7-9
CDR3 protein: CASSNTGRISHTF

J gene: TRBJ1-1
V gene: TRBV3-1
CDR3 protein: CASSQVSNTEAFF

J gene: TRBJ2-5
V gene: TRBV29-1
CDR3 protein: CSAQPPWSTETQYF

J gene: TRBJ1-2
V gene: TRBV11-2
CDR3 protein: CASRWRGTTGGYTF

J gene: TRBJ2-6
V gene: TRBV20-1
CDR3 protein: CSASRESGANVLTF

J gene: TRBJ2-5
V gene: TRBV11-2
CDR3 protein: CASSQGTSGGSQETQYF

J gene: TRBJ1-6
V gene: TRBV5-1
CDR3 protein: CASSQTGGRSPLHF

J gene: TRBJ2-2
V gene: TRBV12-3/TRBV12-4
CDR3 protein: CASRWNRAGTGELFF

J gene: TRBJ2-1
V gene: TRBV6-5
CDR3 protein: CASSYSPSRRTYNEQFF

J gene: TRBJ2-3
V gene: TRBV5-1
CDR3 protein: CASGRGSTDTQYF

J gene: TRBJ2-3
V gene: TRBV7-8
CDR3 protein: CASSLDRGRVGTDTQYF

J gene: TRBJ2-3
V gene: TRBV10-3
CDR3 protein: CAISERSGGAKDTQYF

J gene: TRBJ1-4
V gene: TRBV20-1
CDR3 protein: CSATRSATNEKLFF

J gene: TRBJ2-1
V gene: TRBV2
CDR3 protein: CASSEMGGRAVNEQFF

J gene: TRBJ2-3
V gene: TRBV20-1
CDR3 protein: CSATGLPRGTQYF

J gene: TRBJ2-1
V gene: TRBV11-2
CDR3 protein: CASSLEVLYNEQFF

J gene: TRBJ1-5
V gene: TRBV7-8
CDR3 protein: CASSESSGDQPQHF

J gene: TRBJ2-1
V gene: TRBV27
CDR3 protein: CASSLLASFAGGYNEQFF

J gene: TRBJ1-2
V gene: TRBV4-1
CDR3 protein: CASSQDQGADYGYTF

J gene: TRBJ1-5
V gene: TRBV7-2
CDR3 protein: CARLTVSNQPQHF

J gene: TRBJ2-7
V gene: TRBV7-9
CDR3 protein: CASSLGSASGLYEQYF

J gene: TRBJ2-5
V gene: TRBV2
CDR3 protein: CASRITSGSRETQYF

J gene: TRBJ1-2
V gene: TRBV29-1
CDR3 protein: CSVIRTGTFNYGYTF

J gene: TRBJ2-3
V gene: TRBV20-1
CDR3 protein: CSAAEARRSTDTQYF

J gene: TRBJ2-3
V gene: TRBV7-9
CDR3 protein: CASSPDRTRTDTQYF

J gene: TRBJ2-1
V gene: TRBV2
CDR3 protein: CASQALDNEQFF

J gene: TRBJ2-1
V gene: TRBV5-1
CDR3 protein: CASSLPGLAGIEQFF

J gene: TRBJ2-2
V gene: TRBV5-1
CDR3 protein: CASSPSSHGSTGELFF

J gene: TRBJ2-7
V gene: TRBV29-1
CDR3 protein: CSVDSRVTNEQYF

J gene: TRBJ1-5
V gene: TRBV7-9
CDR3 protein: CASSLSGGQPQHF

J gene: TRBJ2-3
V gene: TRBV28
CDR3 protein: CASSSGVSTQYF

J gene: TRBJ1-5
V gene: TRBV9
CDR3 protein: CASSAGTVGQPQHF

J gene: TRBJ1-2
V gene: TRBV4-1
CDR3 protein: CASSPTAGPRIYGYTF

J gene: TRBJ2-7
V gene: TRBV28
CDR3 protein: CASSPGTGVSYEQYF

J gene: TRBJ2-3
V gene: TRBV11-2
CDR3 protein: CASSPRGPLAGDTQYF

J gene: TRBJ2-3
V gene: TRBV6-1
CDR3 protein: CASRRQGRTDTQYF

J gene: TRBJ2-7
V gene: TRBV5-1
CDR3 protein: CASSLGQGFYEQYF

J gene: TRBJ2-7
V gene: TRBV6-1
CDR3 protein: CASSTSKGAVAEQYF

J gene: TRBJ2-2
V gene: TRBV5-1
CDR3 protein: CASRRGDRFNTGELFF

J gene: TRBJ2-3
V gene: TRBV12-3/TRBV12-4
CDR3 protein: CASSLWAGVTDTQYF

J gene: TRBJ2-1
V gene: TRBV6-5
CDR3 protein: CASSLRGFEAGRFF

J gene: TRBJ1-1
V gene: TRBV5-1
CDR3 protein: CASSFDPAGAMSTEAFF